This TCR beta chain stems from a study of cytomegalovirus exposure and HLA in healthy donors. The CDR3 sequence is 15 residues long. Germline assignment: CDR1 SGDLS and CDR2 YYNGEE. V shed 3 bases and J shed 4 bases, with 13 bases lying between them. Sequenced by immunoSEQ multiplex PCR; TCRdb stores in-frame clones only, minus some. The sample holds under 150,000 clones, about 87% seen once. Comment on this clone: Its antigen is not identified.

Points from the study as a whole: Reports credit the classifier with highly specific, highly sensitive diagnosis of cytomegalovirus status.

V gene TRBV9 combines with J gene TRBJ1-4, with D tentatively TRBD1 (5 bases). What was sequenced was PBMCs. The sequence came from a woman between 18 and 30 years old in good health and CMV-seronegative. The CDR3 protein is CASSAQAGVNEKLFF. In DNA, the CDR3 is TGTGCCAGCAGCGCCCAGGCGGGGGTTAATGAAAAACTGTTTTTT.